This T cell receptor beta chain was captured in a study of T cell changes during pregnancy in multiple sclerosis. The repertoire was sequenced with immunoSEQ multiplex PCR; TCRdb's copy has only in-frame clones and lacks some. The data show about 40,000 clones, with over 75% seen just once and roughly 5% held by the top ten. Unmatched junction bases numbered 3, after V lost 0 bases and J lost 3 bases. The CDR3 covers 15 residues. Germline V gene sequence: CDR1 SGDLS, CDR2 YYNGEE. This sequence joins TRBV9 and TRBJ2-7, with TRBD2 identical over 10 bases. The material sequenced was peripheral blood, taken in the first trimester of pregnancy. The clonotype comes from a female donor in good health, enrolled as a control in a pregnancy study. This CDR3 is CASSVESSGSYEQYF. CDR3 DNA sequence: TGTGCCAGCAGCGTAGAGTCTAGCGGGAGCTACGAGCAGTACTTC.